This T cell receptor beta chain came from a study of blood T cell repertoires in COVID-19. Study summary: COVID-19 samples, acute and convalescent, were from the United States, Italy and Spain.

Authors' data handling: Scientists estimated how many nucleated cells there were by amplifying reference gene primers. Produced via immunoSEQ multiplex PCR; TCRdb's table is partial and in-frame only. V and J calls and clone size are copied from that table; D and trimming were computed from the DNA. This table holds more than 250,000 clones, around four fifths found once. The sequenced sample was peripheral blood. This clonotype was obtained from a woman aged 50 to 65 with acute or convalescent COVID-19.

The CDR3 loop reads CASLGQRNTGELFF. The CDR3 region has the DNA TGTGCCAGCCTTGGACAGAGGAACACCGGGGAGCTGTTTTTT. The chain couples TRBV2 to TRBJ2-2, with D perhaps TRBD1 (6 bases). The germline V gene has CDR1 SNHLY and CDR2 FYNNEI. Trimming removed 8 bases at V and 1 base at J, with 11 bases between. The CDR3 sequence is 14 residues long.